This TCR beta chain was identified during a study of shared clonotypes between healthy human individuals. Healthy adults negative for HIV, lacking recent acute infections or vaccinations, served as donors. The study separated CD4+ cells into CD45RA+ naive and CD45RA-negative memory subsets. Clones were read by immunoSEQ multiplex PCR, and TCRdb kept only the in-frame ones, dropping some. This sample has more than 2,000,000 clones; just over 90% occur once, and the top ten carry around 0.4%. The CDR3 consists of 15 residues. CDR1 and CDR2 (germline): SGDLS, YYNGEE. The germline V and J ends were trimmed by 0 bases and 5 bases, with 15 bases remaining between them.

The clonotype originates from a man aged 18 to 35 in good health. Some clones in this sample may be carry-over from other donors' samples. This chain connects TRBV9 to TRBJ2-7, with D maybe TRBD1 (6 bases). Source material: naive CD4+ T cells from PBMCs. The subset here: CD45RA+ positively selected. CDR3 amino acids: CASSVVGAQENEQYF. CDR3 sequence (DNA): TGTGCCAGCAGCGTAGTGGGGGCACAGGAGAACGAGCAGTACTTC.